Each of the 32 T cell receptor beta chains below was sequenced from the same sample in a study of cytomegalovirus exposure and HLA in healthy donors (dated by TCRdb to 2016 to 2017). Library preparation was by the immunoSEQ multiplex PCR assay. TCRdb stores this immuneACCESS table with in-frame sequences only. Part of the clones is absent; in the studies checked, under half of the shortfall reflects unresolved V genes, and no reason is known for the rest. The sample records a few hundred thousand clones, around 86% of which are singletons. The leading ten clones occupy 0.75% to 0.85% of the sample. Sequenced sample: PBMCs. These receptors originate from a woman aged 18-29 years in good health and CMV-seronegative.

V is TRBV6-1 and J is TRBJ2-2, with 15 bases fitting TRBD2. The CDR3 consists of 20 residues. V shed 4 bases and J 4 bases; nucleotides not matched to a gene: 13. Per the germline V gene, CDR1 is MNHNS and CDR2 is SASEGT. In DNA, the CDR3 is TGTGCCAGCAGTGTCCCGGAGGGACTAGCGGGAGGTAGGGGCACCGGGGAGCTGTTTTTT. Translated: CASSVPEGLAGGRGTGELFF.

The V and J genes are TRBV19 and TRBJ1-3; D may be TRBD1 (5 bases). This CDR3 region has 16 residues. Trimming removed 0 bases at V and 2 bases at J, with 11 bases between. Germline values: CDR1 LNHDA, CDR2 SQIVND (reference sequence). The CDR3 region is CASSIDRGSPGNTIYF. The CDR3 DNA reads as TGTGCCAGTAGTATAGATCGGGGGAGTCCTGGAAACACCATATATTTT.

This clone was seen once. The CDR3, as DNA: TGCAGCGTTGAAGGGCGGAGGGTGGGCACAGATACGCAGTATTTT. Its protein product is CSVEGRRVGTDTQYF. The chain links TRBV29-1 to TRBJ2-3; possibly TRBD2 for D (6 bases). The V gene's germline CDR1 is SQVTM and CDR2 ANQGSEA. V lost 1 base, J lost 1 base, and 12 bases lay in between. The CDR3 covers 15 residues.

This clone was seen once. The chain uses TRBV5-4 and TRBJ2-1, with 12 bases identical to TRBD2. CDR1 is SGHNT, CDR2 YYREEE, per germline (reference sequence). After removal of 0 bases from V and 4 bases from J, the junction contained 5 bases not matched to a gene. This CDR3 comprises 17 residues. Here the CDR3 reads CASSLGLAGDFYNEQFF. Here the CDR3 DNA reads TGTGCCAGCAGCTTGGGACTAGCGGGAGACTTTTACAATGAGCAGTTCTTC.

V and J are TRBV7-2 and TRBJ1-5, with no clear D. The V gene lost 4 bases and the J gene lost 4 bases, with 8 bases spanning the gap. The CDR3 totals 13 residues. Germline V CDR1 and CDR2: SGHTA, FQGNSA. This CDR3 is CASSSNGNQPQHF. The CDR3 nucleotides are TGTGCCAGCAGCTCCAACGGGAATCAGCCCCAGCATTTT.

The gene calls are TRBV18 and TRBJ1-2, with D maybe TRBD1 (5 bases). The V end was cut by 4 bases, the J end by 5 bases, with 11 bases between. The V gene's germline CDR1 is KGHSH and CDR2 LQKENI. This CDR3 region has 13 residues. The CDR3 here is CASSLDGTYGYTF. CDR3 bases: TGTGCCAGCTCACTAGACGGGACTTATGGCTACACCTTC. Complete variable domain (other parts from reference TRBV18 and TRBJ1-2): NAGVMQNPRHLVRRRGQEARLRCSPMKGHSHVYWYRQLPEEGLKFMVYLQKENIIDESGMPKERFSAEFPKEGPSILRIQQVVRGDSAAYFCASSLDGTYGYTFGSGTRLTVV.

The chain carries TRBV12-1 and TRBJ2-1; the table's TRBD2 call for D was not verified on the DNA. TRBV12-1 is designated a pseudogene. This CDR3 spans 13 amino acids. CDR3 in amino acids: CASTLAGAWEQFF. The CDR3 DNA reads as TGTGCCAGCACTCTAGCGGGAGCGTGGGAGCAGTTCTTC.

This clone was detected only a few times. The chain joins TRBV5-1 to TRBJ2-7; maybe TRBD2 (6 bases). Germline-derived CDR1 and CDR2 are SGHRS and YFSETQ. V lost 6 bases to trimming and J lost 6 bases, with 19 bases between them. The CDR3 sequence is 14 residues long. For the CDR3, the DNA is TGCGCCAGCACCCTAGGGGCTAGCGTGGTCGAGCAGTACTTC. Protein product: CASTLGASVVEQYF.

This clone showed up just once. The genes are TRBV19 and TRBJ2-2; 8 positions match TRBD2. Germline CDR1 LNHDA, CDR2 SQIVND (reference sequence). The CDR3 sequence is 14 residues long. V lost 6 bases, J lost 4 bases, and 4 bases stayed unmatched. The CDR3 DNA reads TGTGCCAGTAGGGCGGGACTAGTCACCGGGGAGCTGTTTTTT. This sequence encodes CASRAGLVTGELFF.

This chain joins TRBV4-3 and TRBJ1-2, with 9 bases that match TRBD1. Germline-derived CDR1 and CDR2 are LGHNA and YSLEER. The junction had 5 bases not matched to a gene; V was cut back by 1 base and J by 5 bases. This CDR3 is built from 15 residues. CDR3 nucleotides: TGCGCCAGCAGCCAAGCCGGGACAGGGACGTATGGCTACACCTTC. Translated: CASSQAGTGTYGYTF.

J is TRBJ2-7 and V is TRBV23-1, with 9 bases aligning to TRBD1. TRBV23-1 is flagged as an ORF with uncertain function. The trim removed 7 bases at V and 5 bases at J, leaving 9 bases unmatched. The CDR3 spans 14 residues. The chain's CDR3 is CASIRRDRAHEQYF. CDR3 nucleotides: TGCGCCAGCATCCGCCGGGACAGGGCCCACGAGCAGTACTTC.

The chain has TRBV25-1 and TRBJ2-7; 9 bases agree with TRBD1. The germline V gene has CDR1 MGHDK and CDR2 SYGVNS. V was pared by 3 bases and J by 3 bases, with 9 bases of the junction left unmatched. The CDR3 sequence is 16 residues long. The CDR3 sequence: CASSEPGTGPFYEQYF. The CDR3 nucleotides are TGTGCCAGCAGTGAGCCCGGGACAGGGCCTTTCTACGAGCAGTACTTC.

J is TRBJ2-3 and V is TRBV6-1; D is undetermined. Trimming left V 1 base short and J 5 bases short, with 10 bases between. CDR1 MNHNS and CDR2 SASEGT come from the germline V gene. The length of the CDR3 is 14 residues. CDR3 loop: CASSEGAWIDTQYF. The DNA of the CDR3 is TGTGCCAGCAGTGAAGGGGCTTGGATAGATACGCAGTATTTT.

CDR3 protein: CASSLQGGLSNVEQYF. CDR3 nucleotide sequence: TGCGCCAGCAGCTTACAGGGGGGACTGTCTAATGTCGAGCAGTACTTC. This chain joins TRBV5-1 and TRBJ2-7, with 8 positions matching TRBD1. With 2 bases clipped from V and 6 bases from J, the junction kept 13 bases outside the gene matches. CDR1 is SGHRS and CDR2 is YFSETQ in the germline V gene. The CDR3 contains 16 residues.

The CDR3 region is CASSYSRDSPNYGYTF. The CDR3 DNA follows: TGTGCCAGCAGTTACTCCCGGGACAGCCCTAACTATGGCTACACCTTC. The chain uses TRBV6-5 and TRBJ1-2; TRBD1 aligns across 7 bases. CDR1 and CDR2 (germline): MNHEY, SVGAGI. The CDR3 has 16 amino acids. V lost 0 bases, J lost 0 bases, and 4 bases stayed unmatched.

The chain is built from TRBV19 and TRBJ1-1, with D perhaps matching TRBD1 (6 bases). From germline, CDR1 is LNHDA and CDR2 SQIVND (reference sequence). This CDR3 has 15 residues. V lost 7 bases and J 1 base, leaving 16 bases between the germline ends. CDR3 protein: CASINNRVTNTEAFF. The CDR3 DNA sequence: TGTGCCAGTATTAACAACAGGGTTACGAACACTGAAGCTTTCTTT.

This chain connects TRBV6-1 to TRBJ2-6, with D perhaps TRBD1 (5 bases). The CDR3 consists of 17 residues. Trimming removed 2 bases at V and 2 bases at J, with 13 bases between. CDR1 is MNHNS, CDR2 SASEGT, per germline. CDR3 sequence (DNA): TGTGCCAGCAGTGAACCCGAAGGGGTGGCTGGGGCCAACGTCCTGACTTTC. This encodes CASSEPEGVAGANVLTF.

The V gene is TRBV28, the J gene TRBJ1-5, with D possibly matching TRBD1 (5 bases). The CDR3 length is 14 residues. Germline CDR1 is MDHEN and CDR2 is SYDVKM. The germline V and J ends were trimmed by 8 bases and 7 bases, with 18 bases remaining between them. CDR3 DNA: TGTGCCAGCGGGGGGGGGACCCCCGGGCAGCCCCAGCATTTT. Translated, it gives CASGGGTPGQPQHF. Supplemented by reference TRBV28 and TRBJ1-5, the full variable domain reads DVKVTQSSRYLVKRTGEKVFLECVQDMDHENMFWYRQDPGLGLRLIYFSYDVKMKEKGDIPEGYSVSREKKERFSLILESASTNQTSMYLCASGGGTPGQPQHFGDGTRLSIL.

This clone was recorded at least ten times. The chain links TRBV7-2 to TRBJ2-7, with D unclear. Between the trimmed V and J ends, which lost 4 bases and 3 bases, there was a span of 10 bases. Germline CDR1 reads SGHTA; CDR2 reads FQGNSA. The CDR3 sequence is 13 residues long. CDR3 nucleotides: TGTGCCAGCAGCTACGAGCCTAGCTACGAGCAGTACTTC. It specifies CASSYEPSYEQYF.

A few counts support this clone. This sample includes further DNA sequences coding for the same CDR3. CDR3 bases: TGTGCCTGGAGTGTGGGGGGAACTGGAAACACCATATATTTT. Translating gives CAWSVGGTGNTIYF. The rearrangement uses TRBV30 and TRBJ1-3; D possibly corresponds to TRBD1 (5 bases). CDR1 and CDR2 (germline): GTSNPN, SVGIG (reference sequence). The germline V and J ends were trimmed by 0 bases and 2 bases, with 8 bases remaining between them. The length of the CDR3 is 14 residues.

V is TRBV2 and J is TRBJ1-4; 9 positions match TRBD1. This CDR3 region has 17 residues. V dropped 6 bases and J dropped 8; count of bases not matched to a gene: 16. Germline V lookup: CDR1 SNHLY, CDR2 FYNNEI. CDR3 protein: CASRDGQGRPYGEKLFF. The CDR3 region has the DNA TGTGCCAGCAGGGATGGACAGGGGAGGCCCTATGGAGAAAAACTGTTTTTT.

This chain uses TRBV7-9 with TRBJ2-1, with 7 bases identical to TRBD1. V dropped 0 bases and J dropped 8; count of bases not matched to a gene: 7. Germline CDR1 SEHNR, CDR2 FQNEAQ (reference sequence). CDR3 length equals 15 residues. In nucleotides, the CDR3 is TGTGCCAGCAGCTTAGCTGAGTACAGGGGCCATGAGCAGTTCTTC. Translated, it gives CASSLAEYRGHEQFF.

DNA of the CDR3: TGTGCCAGTAGTATCCCCCCGACGGGAATGAACACTGAAGCTTTCTTT. Its translation is CASSIPPTGMNTEAFF. The chain carries TRBV19 and TRBJ1-1; D is unclear. CDR3 size: 16 residues. Germline values: CDR1 LNHDA, CDR2 SQIVND (reference sequence). The V end was cut by 3 bases, the J end by 0 bases, with 14 bases between.

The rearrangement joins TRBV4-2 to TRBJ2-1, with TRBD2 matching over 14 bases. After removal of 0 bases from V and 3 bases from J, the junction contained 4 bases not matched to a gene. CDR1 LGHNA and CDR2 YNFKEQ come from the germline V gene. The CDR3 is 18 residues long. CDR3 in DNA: TGTGCCAGCAGCCAAGAGGGGACTAGCGGGAGATACTACAATGAGCAGTTCTTC. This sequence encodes CASSQEGTSGRYYNEQFF.

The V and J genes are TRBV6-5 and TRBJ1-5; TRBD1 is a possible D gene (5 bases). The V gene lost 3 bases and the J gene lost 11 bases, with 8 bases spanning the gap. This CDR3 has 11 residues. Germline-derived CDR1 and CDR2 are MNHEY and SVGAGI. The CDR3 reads CASSYKGSQHF. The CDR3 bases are TGTGCCAGCAGTTATAAGGGGTCCCAGCATTTT.

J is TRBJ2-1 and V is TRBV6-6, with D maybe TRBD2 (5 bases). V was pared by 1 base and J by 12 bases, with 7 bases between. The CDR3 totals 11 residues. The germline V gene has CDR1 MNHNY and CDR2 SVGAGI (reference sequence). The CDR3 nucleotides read TGTGCCAGCAGTTACTTGACTACGCAGTTCTTC. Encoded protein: CASSYLTTQFF.

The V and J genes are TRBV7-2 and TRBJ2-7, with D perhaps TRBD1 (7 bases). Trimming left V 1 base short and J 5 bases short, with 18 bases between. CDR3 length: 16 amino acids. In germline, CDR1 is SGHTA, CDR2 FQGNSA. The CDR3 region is CASSLVFSGGLNEQYF. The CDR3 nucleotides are TGTGCCAGCAGCTTAGTTTTTTCAGGGGGACTCAACGAGCAGTACTTC.

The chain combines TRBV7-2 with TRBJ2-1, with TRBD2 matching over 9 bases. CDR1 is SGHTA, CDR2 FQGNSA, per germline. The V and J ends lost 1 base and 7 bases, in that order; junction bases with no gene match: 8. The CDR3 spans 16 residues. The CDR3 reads CASSLVAGGRFNEQFF. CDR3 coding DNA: TGTGCCAGCAGCTTAGTGGCGGGAGGGCGTTTTAATGAGCAGTTCTTC.

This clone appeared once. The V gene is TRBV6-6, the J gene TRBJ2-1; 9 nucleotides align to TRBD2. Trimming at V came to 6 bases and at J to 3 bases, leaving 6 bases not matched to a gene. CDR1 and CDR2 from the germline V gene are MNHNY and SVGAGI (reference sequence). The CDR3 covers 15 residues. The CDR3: CASSPIAGDYNEQFF. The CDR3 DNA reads TGTGCCAGCAGCCCGATAGCGGGAGACTACAATGAGCAGTTCTTC.

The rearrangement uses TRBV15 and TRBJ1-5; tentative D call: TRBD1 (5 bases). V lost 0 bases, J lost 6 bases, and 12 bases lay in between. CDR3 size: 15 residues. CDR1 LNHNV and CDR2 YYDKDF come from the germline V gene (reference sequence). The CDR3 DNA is TGTGCCACCAGCAGAGAGGGGCTGGGGGGTCAGCCCCAGCATTTT. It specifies CATSREGLGGQPQHF.

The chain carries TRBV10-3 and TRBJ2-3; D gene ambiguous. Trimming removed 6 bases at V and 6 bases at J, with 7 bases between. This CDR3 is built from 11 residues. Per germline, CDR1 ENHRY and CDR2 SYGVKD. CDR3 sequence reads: CAIRATDTQYF. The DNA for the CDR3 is TGTGCCATCAGGGCAACGGATACGCAGTATTTT.

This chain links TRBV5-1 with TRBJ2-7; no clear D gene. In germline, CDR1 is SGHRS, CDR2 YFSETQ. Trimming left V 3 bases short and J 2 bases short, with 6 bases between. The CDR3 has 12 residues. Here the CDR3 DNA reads TGCGCCAGCAGCTCCCAGACCTACGAGCAGTACTTC. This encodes CASSSQTYEQYF.